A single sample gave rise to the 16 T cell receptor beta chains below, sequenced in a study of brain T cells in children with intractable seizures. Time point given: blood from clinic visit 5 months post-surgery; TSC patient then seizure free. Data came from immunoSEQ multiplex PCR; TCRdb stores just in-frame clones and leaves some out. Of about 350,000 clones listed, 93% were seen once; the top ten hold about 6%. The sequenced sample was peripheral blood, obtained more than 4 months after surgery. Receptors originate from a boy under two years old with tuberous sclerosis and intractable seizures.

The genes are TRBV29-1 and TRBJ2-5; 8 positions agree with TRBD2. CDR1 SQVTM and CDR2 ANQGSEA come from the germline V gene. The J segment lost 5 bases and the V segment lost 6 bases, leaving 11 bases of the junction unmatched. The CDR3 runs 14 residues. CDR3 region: CSVPSGGGVETQYF. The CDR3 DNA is TGCAGCGTACCCTCGGGGGGGGGCGTCGAGACCCAGTACTTC.

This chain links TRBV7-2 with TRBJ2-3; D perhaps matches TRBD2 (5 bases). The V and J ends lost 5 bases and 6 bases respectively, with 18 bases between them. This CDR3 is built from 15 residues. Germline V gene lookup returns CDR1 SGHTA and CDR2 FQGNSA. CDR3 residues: CASSIRGRGADTQYF. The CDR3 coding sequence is TGTGCCAGCAGCATAAGAGGTCGGGGAGCGGATACGCAGTATTTT.

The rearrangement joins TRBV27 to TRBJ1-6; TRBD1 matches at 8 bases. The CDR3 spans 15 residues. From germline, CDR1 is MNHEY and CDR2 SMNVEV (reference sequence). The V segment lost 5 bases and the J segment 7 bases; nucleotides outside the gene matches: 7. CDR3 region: CASSRPGTGNSPLHF. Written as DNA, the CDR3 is TGTGCCAGCAGTCGCCCAGGGACAGGCAATTCACCCCTCCACTTT.

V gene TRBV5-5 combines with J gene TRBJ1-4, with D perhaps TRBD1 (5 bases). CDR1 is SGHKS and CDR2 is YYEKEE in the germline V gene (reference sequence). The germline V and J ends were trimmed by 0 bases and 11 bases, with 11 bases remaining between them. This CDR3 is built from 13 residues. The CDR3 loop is CASSLGGLEKLFF. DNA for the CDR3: TGTGCCAGCAGCTTGGGGGGACTTGAGAAACTGTTTTTT.

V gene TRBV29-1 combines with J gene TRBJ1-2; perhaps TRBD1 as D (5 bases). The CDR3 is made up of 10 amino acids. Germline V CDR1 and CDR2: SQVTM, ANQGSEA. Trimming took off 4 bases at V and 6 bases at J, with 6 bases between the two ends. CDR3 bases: TGCAGCGTTGGGGACGATGGCTACACCTTC. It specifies CSVGDDGYTF.

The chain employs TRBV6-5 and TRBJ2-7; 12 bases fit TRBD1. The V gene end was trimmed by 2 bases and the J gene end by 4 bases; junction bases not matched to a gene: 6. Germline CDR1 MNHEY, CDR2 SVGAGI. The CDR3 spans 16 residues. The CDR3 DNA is TGTGCCAGCAGTTACGCGGGACAGGGGGCTTATTACGAGCAGTACTTC. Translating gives CASSYAGQGAYYEQYF.

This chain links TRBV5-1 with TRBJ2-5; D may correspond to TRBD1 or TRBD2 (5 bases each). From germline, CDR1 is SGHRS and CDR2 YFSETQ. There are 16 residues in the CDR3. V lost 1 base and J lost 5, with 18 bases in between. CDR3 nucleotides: TGCGCCAGCAGCTTGCTAGGGACCCCACGTGGGGAGACCCAGTACTTC. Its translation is CASSLLGTPRGETQYF.

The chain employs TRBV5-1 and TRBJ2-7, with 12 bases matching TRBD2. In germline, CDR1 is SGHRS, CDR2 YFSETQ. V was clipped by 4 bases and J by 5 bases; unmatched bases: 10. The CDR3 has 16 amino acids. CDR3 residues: CASSPRPSGRVNEQYF. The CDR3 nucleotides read TGCGCCAGCAGCCCGCGGCCTAGCGGGAGGGTAAACGAGCAGTACTTC.

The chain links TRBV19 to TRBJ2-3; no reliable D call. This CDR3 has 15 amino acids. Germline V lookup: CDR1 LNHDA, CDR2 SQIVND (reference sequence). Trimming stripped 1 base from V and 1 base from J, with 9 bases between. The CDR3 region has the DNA TGTGCCAGTAGTATAGGACCCCCAGGCACAGATACGCAGTATTTT. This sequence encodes CASSIGPPGTDTQYF.

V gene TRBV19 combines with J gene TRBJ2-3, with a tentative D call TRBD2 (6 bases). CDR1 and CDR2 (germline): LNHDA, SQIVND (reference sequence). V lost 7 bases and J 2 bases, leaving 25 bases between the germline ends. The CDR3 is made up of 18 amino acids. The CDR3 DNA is TGTGCCAGTACCGCGGAGGTCGGGGGAGGTATTTTCACAGATACGCAGTATTTT. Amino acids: CASTAEVGGGIFTDTQYF.

CDR3 sequence: CATSDPGAGNQPQHF. The CDR3 region has the DNA TGTGCCACCAGTGACCCTGGAGCGGGCAATCAGCCCCAGCATTTT. V usage is TRBV24-1 and J usage is TRBJ1-5; D is uncertain. The CDR3 sequence is 15 residues long. Germline V lookup: CDR1 KGHDR, CDR2 SFDVKD. Trimming left V 4 bases short and J 2 bases short, with 11 bases between.

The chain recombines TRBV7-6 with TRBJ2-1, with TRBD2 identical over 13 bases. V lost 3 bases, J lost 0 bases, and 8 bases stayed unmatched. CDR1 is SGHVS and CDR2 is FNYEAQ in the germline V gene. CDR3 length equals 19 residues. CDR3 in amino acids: CASSFTSGGAGSSYNEQFF. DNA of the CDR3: TGTGCCAGCAGCTTTACTAGCGGGGGGGCTGGGAGCTCCTACAATGAGCAGTTCTTC.

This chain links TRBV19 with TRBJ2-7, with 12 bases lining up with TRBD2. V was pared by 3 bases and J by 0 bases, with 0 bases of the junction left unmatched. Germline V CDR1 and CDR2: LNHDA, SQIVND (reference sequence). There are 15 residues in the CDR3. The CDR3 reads CASSMTSGGSYEQYF. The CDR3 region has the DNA TGTGCCAGTAGTATGACTAGCGGGGGCTCCTACGAGCAGTACTTC.

The CDR3 DNA reads as TGTGCCAGCAGTTTGATCGGGACAGGGCCCCTACACAATGAGCAGTTCTTC. The encoded protein is CASSLIGTGPLHNEQFF. The chain links TRBV27 to TRBJ2-1; 9 positions agree with TRBD1. The CDR3 has 17 residues. Germline V lookup: CDR1 MNHEY, CDR2 SMNVEV (reference sequence). Germline trimming cut 3 bases from V and 5 bases from J; bases unmatched to any gene: 11.

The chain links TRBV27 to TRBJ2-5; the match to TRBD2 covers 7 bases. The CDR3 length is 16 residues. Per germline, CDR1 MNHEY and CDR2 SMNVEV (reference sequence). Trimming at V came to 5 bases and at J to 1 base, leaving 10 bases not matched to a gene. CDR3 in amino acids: CASSPLSSGPQETQYF. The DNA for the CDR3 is TGTGCCAGCAGTCCCCTAAGTAGCGGGCCCCAAGAGACCCAGTACTTC.

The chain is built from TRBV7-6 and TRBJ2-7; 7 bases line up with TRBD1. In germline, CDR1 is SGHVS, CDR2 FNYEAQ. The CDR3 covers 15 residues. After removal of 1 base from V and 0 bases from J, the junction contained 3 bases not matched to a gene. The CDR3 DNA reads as TGTGCCAGCAGCTTAGAGGCAGGGGGCTCCTACGAGCAGTACTTC. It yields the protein CASSLEAGGSYEQYF.